Below, 20 T cell receptor beta chains from the same sample are listed, as sequenced in a study of graft-versus-host responses after intestinal transplantation. No antigens are known for them. The data were produced by immunoSEQ multiplex PCR, yet TCRdb's version contains in-frame clones alone and is incomplete. The table includes 80,000 to 100,000 clones, roughly 88% detected once. The specimen comprised unstimulated CD4+ T cells sorted from spleen or lymph node cells, sampled before intestinal transplant. The source of these receptors is a human donor who received an intestinal transplant.

The CDR3 DNA reads as TGTGCCACCAGCACTTCAGGGGGAACCTACGAGCAGTACTTC. This sequence encodes CATSTSGGTYEQYF. The gene calls are TRBV15 and TRBJ2-7; 7 nucleotides align to TRBD1. CDR1 and CDR2 from the germline V gene are LNHNV and YYDKDF (reference sequence). This CDR3 contains 14 residues. V lost 4 bases and J lost 2; bases outside the gene matches: 5. The whole variable domain, filled in from reference TRBV15 and TRBJ2-7, reads DAMVIQNPRYQVTQFGKPVTLSCSQTLNHNVMYWYQQKSSQAPKLLFHYYDKDFNNEADTPDNFQSRRPNTSFCFLDIRSPGLGDTAMYLCATSTSGGTYEQYFGPGTRLTVT.

The V call is TRBV21-1, the J call TRBJ1-2; no check of the table's D call, TRBD1, against the DNA was made. TRBV21-1 is a documented pseudogene. The CDR3 is 13 amino acids. The CDR3 DNA reads TGTGCCAGCAGGCGTGGGACAGCTTATGGCTACACCTTC. As protein: CASRRGTAYGYTF.

The V gene is TRBV7-3, the J gene TRBJ2-2; TRBD2 agrees at 13 bases. The CDR3 contains 20 residues. CDR1 and CDR2 (germline): SGHTA, FQGTGA. J gave up 4 bases and V 6 bases, and 17 bases lay outside the gene matches. The CDR3 protein is CASSFPSGTSGMRGTGELFF. CDR3 nucleotide sequence: TGTGCCAGCAGTTTCCCTTCCGGGACTAGCGGGATGAGGGGCACCGGGGAGCTGTTTTTT.

The chain recombines TRBV6-5 with TRBJ2-3; possible D gene TRBD2, 5 bases. Germline V CDR1 and CDR2: MNHEY, SVGAGI. CDR3 length: 16 amino acids. The V and J ends lost 0 bases and 8 bases respectively, with 18 bases between them. The CDR3 DNA sequence: TGTGCCAGCAGTTACTCCTGGAGTCCGGGAAGAGGTACGCAGTATTTT. This translates into CASSYSWSPGRGTQYF.

This clone was counted a few times. The J gene is TRBJ1-2, the V gene TRBV27; D gene uncertain. The germline V and J ends were trimmed by 4 bases and 8 bases, with 11 bases remaining between them. Germline V gives CDR1 MNHEY, CDR2 SMNVEV (reference sequence). The CDR3 runs 12 residues. In nucleotides, the CDR3 is TGTGCCAGCAGTTCGTCGGAGGCAGGCTACACCTTC. It codes for CASSSSEAGYTF.

The chain carries TRBV14 and TRBJ2-3; D is perhaps TRBD2 (5 bases). The CDR3 spans 13 residues. Trimming took off 2 bases at V and 6 bases at J, with 9 bases between the two ends. Germline V gene lookup returns CDR1 SGHDN and CDR2 FVKESK. The DNA of the CDR3 is TGTGCCAGCAGCCAAAATTCGGGGGATACGCAGTATTTT. As protein: CASSQNSGDTQYF.

This chain uses TRBV6-1 with TRBJ1-3; D gene unclear. Germline V gives CDR1 MNHNS, CDR2 SASEGT. The V end was cut by 3 bases, the J end by 0 bases, with 6 bases between. This CDR3 is 14 amino acids long. CDR3: CASSERHSGNTIYF. The CDR3 coding sequence is TGTGCCAGCAGTGAGAGGCACTCTGGAAACACCATATATTTT.

This rearrangement joins TRBV5-4 to TRBJ1-2; D gene uncertain. Germline values: CDR1 SGHNT, CDR2 YYREEE (reference sequence). The ends were cut back, 1 base at V and 8 bases at J, with 9 bases in the middle. CDR3 length equals 12 residues. CDR3 residues: CASSLRESGYTF. The CDR3 bases are TGTGCCAGCAGCTTGAGGGAGTCAGGCTACACCTTC.

This clone appeared a single time. The chain joins TRBV5-1 to TRBJ1-4; tentative D call: TRBD1 (5 bases). The CDR3 runs to 15 residues. Germline assignment: CDR1 SGHRS and CDR2 YFSETQ. Trimming shortened V by 0 bases and J by 7 bases, and 13 bases separated the two germline ends. CDR3: CASSLASREGEKLFF. As DNA, the CDR3 is TGCGCCAGCAGCTTGGCCTCCAGGGAGGGTGAAAAACTGTTTTTT. The complete variable domain, with remaining parts taken from reference TRBV5-1 and TRBJ1-4, reads KAGVTQTPRYLIKTRGQQVTLSCSPISGHRSVSWYQQTPGQGLQFLFEYFSETQRNKGNFPGRFSGRQFSNSRSEMNVSTLELGDSALYLCASSLASREGEKLFFGSGTQLSVL.

The gene calls are TRBV9 and TRBJ2-3; D not certain. CDR1 is SGDLS and CDR2 is YYNGEE in the germline V gene. V was shortened by 0 bases and J by 0 bases, with 8 bases between the two germline ends. The CDR3 covers 15 residues. CDR3 region: CASSVALTSTDTQYF. CDR3 in DNA: TGTGCCAGCAGCGTAGCCCTTACTAGCACAGATACGCAGTATTTT.

The V gene is TRBV11-2, the J gene TRBJ1-2; D is unresolved. V was shortened by 0 bases and J by 5 bases, with 10 bases between the two germline ends. Germline values: CDR1 SGHAT, CDR2 FQNNGV. The CDR3 loop spans 14 amino acids. CDR3 DNA sequence: TGTGCCAGCAGCTTAGAGGAGTTATTATATGGCTACACCTTC. Protein sequence: CASSLEELLYGYTF.

The CDR3 loop is CASSVNSGEQYF. The CDR3 nucleotides are TGTGCCAGCAGCGTCAACTCGGGCGAGCAGTACTTC. The chain is built from TRBV9 and TRBJ2-7; D gene unclear. Trimming shortened V by 2 bases and J by 6 bases, and 9 bases separated the two germline ends. This CDR3 contains 12 residues. Germline CDR1 and CDR2: SGDLS and YYNGEE.

Only one count was recorded for this clone. This chain joins TRBV5-4 and TRBJ2-5; 11 bases are a match to TRBD2. This CDR3 is built from 14 residues. J was trimmed by 3 bases and V by 3 bases; bases with no gene match: 1. Germline assignment: CDR1 SGHNT and CDR2 YYREEE (reference sequence). The CDR3: CASSSGLAEETQYF. CDR3 in DNA: TGTGCCAGCAGCTCGGGACTAGCGGAAGAGACCCAGTACTTC.

This chain's CDR3 is CASSYDRSSGELFF. CDR3 DNA: TGTGCCAGCAGCTACGACCGGAGTAGCGGGGAGCTGTTTTTT. The chain employs TRBV9 and TRBJ2-2; no definite D call. Looked up from germline, CDR1 is SGDLS and CDR2 is YYNGEE. Trimming shortened V by 4 bases and J by 7 bases, and 14 bases separated the two germline ends. CDR3 length: 14 amino acids.

V usage is TRBV18 and J usage is TRBJ2-7; D call uncertain. Trimming pared 0 bases from V and 4 bases from J, leaving 10 bases between. The CDR3 has 14 residues. CDR1 KGHSH and CDR2 LQKENI come from the germline V gene. The CDR3 protein is CASSPPPRSYEQYF. The CDR3 DNA sequence: TGTGCCAGCTCACCACCCCCCAGAAGTTACGAGCAGTACTTC.

This chain joins TRBV6-1 and TRBJ1-6; D not resolved. Trimming removed 6 bases at V and 11 bases at J, with 8 bases between. The germline CDR1 and CDR2 sequences are MNHNS and SASEGT. CDR3 length: 11 residues. This CDR3 reads CASSQTPPLHF. The CDR3 bases are TGTGCCAGCAGCCAAACACCACCCCTCCACTTT.

V gene TRBV14 combines with J gene TRBJ2-2; 7 bases fit TRBD2. V shed 5 bases and J 2 bases; nucleotides not matched to a gene: 14. CDR1 SGHDN and CDR2 FVKESK come from the germline V gene. This CDR3 has 18 amino acids. The CDR3 bases are TGTGCCAGCAGCTTCCATCTTGGACGGGGGGACAACACCGGGGAGCTGTTTTTT. Translating gives CASSFHLGRGDNTGELFF.

The chain couples TRBV6-5 to TRBJ2-7; D may be TRBD2 (7 bases). The CDR3 has 15 amino acids. Deletions cut 6 bases from V and 4 bases from J, with 19 bases between. The germline gives CDR1 MNHEY, CDR2 SVGAGI. CDR3 DNA: TGTGCCAGCAGCCCCCGGAGGGGGGGGATGTACGAGCAGTACTTC. This encodes CASSPRRGGMYEQYF.

The chain joins TRBV27 to TRBJ1-4; 7 bases line up with TRBD1. The CDR3 is 14 amino acids. Germline lookup yields CDR1 MNHEY and CDR2 SMNVEV (reference sequence). J was trimmed by 4 bases and V by 6 bases; bases with no gene match: 5. The CDR3 sequence: CASRSGTDNEKLFF. CDR3 coding DNA: TGTGCCAGCAGGTCCGGGACAGATAATGAAAAACTGTTTTTT.

This clone was seen only once. The V call is TRBV29-1, the J call TRBJ2-1; the D is unclear. Looked up from germline, CDR1 is SQVTM and CDR2 is ANQGSEA. Between the trimmed V and J ends, which lost 4 bases and 3 bases, there was a span of 4 bases. CDR3 length equals 11 residues. The CDR3 reads CSVGGYNEQFF. CDR3 nucleotide sequence: TGCAGCGTTGGCGGCTACAATGAGCAGTTCTTC.